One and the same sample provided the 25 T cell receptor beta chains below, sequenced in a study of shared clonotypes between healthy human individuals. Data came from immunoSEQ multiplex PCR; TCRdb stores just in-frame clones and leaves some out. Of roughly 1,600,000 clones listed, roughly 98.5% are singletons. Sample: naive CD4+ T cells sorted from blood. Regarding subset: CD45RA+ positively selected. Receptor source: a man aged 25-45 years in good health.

The CDR3 region is CASSLAAGRVGHEQYF. The CDR3 DNA sequence: TGTGCCAGCAGCTTAGCAGCGGGAAGGGTTGGGCACGAGCAGTACTTC. The chain carries TRBV7-2 and TRBJ2-7; 7 positions match TRBD2. Germline CDR1 and CDR2: SGHTA and FQGNSA. Trimming cost V 0 bases and J 5 bases; bases outside gene matches: 10. The length of the CDR3 is 16 residues.

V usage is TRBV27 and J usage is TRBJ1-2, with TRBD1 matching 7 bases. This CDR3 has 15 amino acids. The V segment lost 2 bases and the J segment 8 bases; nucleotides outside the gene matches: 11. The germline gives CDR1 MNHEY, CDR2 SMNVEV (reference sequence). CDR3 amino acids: CASSLTNRGTGGYTF. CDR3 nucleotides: TGTGCCAGCAGTTTAACAAACAGGGGAACAGGGGGCTACACCTTC.

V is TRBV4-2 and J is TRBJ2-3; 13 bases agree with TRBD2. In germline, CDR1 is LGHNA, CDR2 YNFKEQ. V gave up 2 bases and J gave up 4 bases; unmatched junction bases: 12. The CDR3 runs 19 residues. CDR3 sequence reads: CASSQNSGTSGIIADTQYF. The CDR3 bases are TGTGCCAGCAGCCAAAACAGCGGGACTAGCGGGATAATAGCAGATACGCAGTATTTT.

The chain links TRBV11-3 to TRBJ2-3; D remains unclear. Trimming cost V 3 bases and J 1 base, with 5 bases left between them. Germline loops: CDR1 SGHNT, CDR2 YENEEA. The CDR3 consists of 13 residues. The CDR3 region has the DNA TGTGCCAGCAGCTTCGAGGGCACAGATACGCAGTATTTT. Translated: CASSFEGTDTQYF. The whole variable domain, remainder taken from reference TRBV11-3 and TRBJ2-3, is EAGVVQSPRYKIIEKKQPVAFWCNPISGHNTLYWYLQNLGQGPELLIRYENEEAVDDSQLPKDRFSAERLKGVDSTLKIQPAELGDSAVYLCASSFEGTDTQYFGPGTRLTVL.

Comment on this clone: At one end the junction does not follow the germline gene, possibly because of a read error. CDR3: CASSLDRGLFETQYF. DNA of the CDR3: TGTGCCAGCAGCCTAGACAGGGGGTTATTTGAGACCCAGTACTTC. The chain links TRBV11-2 to TRBJ2-5, with 9 bases fitting TRBD1. This CDR3 has 15 residues. Looked up from germline, CDR1 is SGHAT and CDR2 is FQNNGV.

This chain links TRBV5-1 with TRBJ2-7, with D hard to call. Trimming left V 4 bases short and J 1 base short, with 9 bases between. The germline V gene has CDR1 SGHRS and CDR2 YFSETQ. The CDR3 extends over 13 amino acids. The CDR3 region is CASSRAGSYEQYF. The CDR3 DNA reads TGCGCCAGCAGCCGTGCCGGGTCCTACGAGCAGTACTTC.

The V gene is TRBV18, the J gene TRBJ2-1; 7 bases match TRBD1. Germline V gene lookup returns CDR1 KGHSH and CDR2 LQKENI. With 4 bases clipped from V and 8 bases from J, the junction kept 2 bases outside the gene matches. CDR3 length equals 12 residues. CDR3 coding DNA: TGTGCCAGCTCACTTCAGGGGGATGAGCAGTTCTTC. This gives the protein CASSLQGDEQFF.

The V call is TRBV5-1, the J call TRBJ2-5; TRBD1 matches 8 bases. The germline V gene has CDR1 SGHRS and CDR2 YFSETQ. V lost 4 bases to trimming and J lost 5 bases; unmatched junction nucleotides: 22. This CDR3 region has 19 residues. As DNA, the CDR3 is TGCGCCAGCAGCGGGGGGATCCAATGGACAGGGTGGTTCGGGGAGACCCAGTACTTC. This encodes CASSGGIQWTGWFGETQYF. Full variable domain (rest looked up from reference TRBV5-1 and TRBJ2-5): KAGVTQTPRYLIKTRGQQVTLSCSPISGHRSVSWYQQTPGQGLQFLFEYFSETQRNKGNFPGRFSGRQFSNSRSEMNVSTLELGDSALYLCASSGGIQWTGWFGETQYFGPGTRLLVL.

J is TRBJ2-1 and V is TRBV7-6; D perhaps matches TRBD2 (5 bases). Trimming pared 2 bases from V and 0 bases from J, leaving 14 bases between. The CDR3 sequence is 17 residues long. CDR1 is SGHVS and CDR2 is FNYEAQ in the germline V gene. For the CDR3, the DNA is TGTGCCAGCAGCTTAAATTGGAGGCGTTTCTCCTACAATGAGCAGTTCTTC. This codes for CASSLNWRRFSYNEQFF.

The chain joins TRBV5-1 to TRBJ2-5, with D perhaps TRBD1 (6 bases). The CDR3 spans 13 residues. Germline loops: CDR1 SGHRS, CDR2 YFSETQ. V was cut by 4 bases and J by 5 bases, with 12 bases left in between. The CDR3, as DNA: TGCGCCAGCAGCCTTAATACAGGGGAGACCCAGTACTTC. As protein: CASSLNTGETQYF.

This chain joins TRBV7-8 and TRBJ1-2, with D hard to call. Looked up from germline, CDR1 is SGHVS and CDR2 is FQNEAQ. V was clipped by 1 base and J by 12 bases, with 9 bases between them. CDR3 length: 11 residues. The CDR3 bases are TGTGCCAGCAGCTTAGTTGGGCACCACACCTTC. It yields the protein CASSLVGHHTF.

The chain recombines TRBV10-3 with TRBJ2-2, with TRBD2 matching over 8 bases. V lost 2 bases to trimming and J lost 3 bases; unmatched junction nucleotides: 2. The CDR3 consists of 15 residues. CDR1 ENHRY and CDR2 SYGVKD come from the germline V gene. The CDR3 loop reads CAISETSGHTGELFF. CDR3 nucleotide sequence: TGTGCCATCAGTGAGACTAGCGGACACACCGGGGAGCTGTTTTTT.

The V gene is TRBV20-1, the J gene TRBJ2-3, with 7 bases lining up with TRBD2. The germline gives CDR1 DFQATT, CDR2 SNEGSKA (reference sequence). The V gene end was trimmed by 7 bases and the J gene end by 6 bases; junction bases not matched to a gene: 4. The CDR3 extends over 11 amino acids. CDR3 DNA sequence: TGCAGTGGACTAGCTCCGGATACGCAGTATTTT. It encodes CSGLAPDTQYF.

CDR3 sequence reads: CASSLGGQGLYEQYF. In DNA form, the CDR3 reads TGTGCCAGCTCACTGGGCGGACAGGGTCTCTACGAGCAGTACTTC. The chain couples TRBV18 to TRBJ2-7, with 8 bases aligning to TRBD1. This CDR3 spans 15 amino acids. Germline V gives CDR1 KGHSH, CDR2 LQKENI. V trimming: 4 bases; J trimming: 3 bases; junction bases outside the gene matches: 8.

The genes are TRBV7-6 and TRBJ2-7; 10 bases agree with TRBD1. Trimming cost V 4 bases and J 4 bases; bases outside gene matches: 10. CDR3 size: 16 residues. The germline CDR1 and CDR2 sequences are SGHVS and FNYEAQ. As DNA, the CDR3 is TGTGCCAGCAGCTCTAGAAATCGGGACAGGGGATACGAGCAGTACTTC. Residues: CASSSRNRDRGYEQYF. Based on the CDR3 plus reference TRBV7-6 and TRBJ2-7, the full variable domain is GAGVSQSPRYKVTKRGQDVALRCDPISGHVSLYWYRQALGQGPEFLTYFNYEAQQDKSGLPNDRFSAERPEGSISTLTIQRTEQRDSAMYRCASSSRNRDRGYEQYFGPGTRLTVT.

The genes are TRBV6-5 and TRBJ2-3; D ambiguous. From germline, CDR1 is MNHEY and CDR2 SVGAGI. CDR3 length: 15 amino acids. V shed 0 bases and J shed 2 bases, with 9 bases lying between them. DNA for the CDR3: TGTGCCAGCAGTTACTCCGAGTTGGTCACAGATACGCAGTATTTT. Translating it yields CASSYSELVTDTQYF.

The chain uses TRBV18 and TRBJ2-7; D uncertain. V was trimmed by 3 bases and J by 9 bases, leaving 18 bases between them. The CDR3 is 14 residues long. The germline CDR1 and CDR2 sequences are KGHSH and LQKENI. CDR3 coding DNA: TGTGCCAGCTCACCCGGAACTGCGGAACATGGGCAGTACTTC. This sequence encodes CASSPGTAEHGQYF.

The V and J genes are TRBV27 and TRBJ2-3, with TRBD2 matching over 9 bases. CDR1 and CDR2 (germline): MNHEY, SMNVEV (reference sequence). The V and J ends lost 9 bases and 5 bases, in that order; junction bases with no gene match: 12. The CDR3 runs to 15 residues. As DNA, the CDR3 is TGTGCCAGTGCCAGGCTAGCGGGATTAAAAGATACGCAGTATTTT. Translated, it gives CASARLAGLKDTQYF.

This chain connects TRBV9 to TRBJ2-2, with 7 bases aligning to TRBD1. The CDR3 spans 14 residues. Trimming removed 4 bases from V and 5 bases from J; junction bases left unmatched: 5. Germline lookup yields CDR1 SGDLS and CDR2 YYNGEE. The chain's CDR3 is CASSILTGTGELFF. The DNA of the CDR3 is TGTGCCAGCAGCATATTGACAGGGACCGGGGAGCTGTTTTTT.

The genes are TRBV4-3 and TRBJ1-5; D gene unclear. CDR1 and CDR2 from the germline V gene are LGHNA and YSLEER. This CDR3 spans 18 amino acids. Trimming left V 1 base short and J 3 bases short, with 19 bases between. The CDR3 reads CASSQGPIPHSPNQPQHF. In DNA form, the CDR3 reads TGCGCCAGCAGCCAAGGGCCAATTCCGCACAGCCCCAATCAGCCCCAGCATTTT.

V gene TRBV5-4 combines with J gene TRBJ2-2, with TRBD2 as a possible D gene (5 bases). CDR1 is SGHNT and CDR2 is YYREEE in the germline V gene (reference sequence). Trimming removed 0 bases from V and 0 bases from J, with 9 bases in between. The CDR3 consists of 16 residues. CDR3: CASSLAAASNTGELFF. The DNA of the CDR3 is TGTGCCAGCAGCTTGGCAGCGGCATCGAACACCGGGGAGCTGTTTTTT.

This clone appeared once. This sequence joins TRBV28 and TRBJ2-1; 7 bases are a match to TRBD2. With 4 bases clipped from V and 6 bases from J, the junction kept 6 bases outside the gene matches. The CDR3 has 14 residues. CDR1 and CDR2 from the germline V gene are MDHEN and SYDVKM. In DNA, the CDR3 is TGTGCCAGCAGTTACACACTAGCGTTCAATGAGCAGTTCTTC. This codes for CASSYTLAFNEQFF.

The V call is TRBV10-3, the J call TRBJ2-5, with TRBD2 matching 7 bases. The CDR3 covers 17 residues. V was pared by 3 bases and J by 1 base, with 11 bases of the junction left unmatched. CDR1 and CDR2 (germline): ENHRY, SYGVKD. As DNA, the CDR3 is TGTGCCATCAGTGACCCCCCTGGGGCTAGCGGCCAAGAGACCCAGTACTTC. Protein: CAISDPPGASGQETQYF.

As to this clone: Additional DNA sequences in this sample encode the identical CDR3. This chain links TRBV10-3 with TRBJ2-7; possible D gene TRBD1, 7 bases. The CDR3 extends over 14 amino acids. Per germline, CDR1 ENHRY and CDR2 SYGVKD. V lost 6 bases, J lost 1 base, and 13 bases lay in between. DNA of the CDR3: TGTGCCATCAGGGAGACAGGGACTTCCTACGAGCAGTACTTC. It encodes CAIRETGTSYEQYF.

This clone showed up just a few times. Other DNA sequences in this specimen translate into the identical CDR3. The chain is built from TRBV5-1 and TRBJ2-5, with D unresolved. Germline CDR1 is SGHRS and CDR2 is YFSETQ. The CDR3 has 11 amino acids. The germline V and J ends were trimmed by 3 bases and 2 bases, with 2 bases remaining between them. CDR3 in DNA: TGCGCCAGCAGCTATCAAGAGACCCAGTACTTC. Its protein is CASSYQETQYF.